The 22 T cell receptor beta chains listed next were all sequenced from one sample in a study of T cell responses to AZD1222 COVID-19 vaccine. Measured with immunoSEQ multiplex PCR; TCRdb has only the in-frame clones, and not every one. The sample holds 140,000 to 150,000 clones, 70% to 90% seen once. The sequencing used peripheral blood, collected on day 0 of AZD1222 vaccination. These receptors were collected from an adult in good health.

This chain joins TRBV15 and TRBJ1-1; a weak D match, TRBD1 (5 bases). Deletions cut 4 bases from V and 5 bases from J, with 17 bases between. In germline, CDR1 is LNHNV, CDR2 YYDKDF (reference sequence). This CDR3 has 15 residues. The CDR3 DNA reads as TGTGCCACCAGCAACGGGCTCCAGGGTAGGACTGAAGCTTTCTTT. Residues: CATSNGLQGRTEAFF.

The V and J genes are TRBV6-1 and TRBJ1-4; 7 nucleotides match TRBD1. Germline CDR1 and CDR2: MNHNS and SASEGT. Losses at the gene ends were 1 base for V and 6 bases for J; bases not matched to a gene: 5. The CDR3 contains 15 residues. The CDR3 region is CASSEERGLDEKLFF. The CDR3 DNA follows: TGTGCCAGCAGTGAAGAGAGGGGGCTGGATGAAAAACTGTTTTTT.

This clone has just one count. The rearrangement joins TRBV19 to TRBJ2-1, with D possibly being TRBD2 (6 bases). Trimming shortened V by 5 bases and J by 2 bases, and 19 bases separated the two germline ends. Germline CDR1 LNHDA, CDR2 SQIVND (reference sequence). The CDR3 sequence is 17 residues long. The CDR3 nucleotides are TGTGCCAGTAGTGAGATACTTGGGGGGAGGACCTACAATGAGCAGTTCTTC. It is translated as CASSEILGGRTYNEQFF.

This clone was recorded only once. The gene calls are TRBV4-1 and TRBJ2-3; 7 bases are a match to TRBD1. J gave up 3 bases and V 2 bases, and 17 bases lay outside the gene matches. Per germline, CDR1 MGHRA and CDR2 YSYEKL. This CDR3 is 19 amino acids long. CDR3 residues: CASSQTNQRGLEETDTQYF. Written as DNA, the CDR3 is TGCGCCAGCAGCCAAACAAACCAGAGGGGGCTAGAAGAAACAGATACGCAGTATTTT.

As concerns this clone: The same CDR3 can be traced to other DNA sequences in this sample. The chain recombines TRBV29-1 with TRBJ2-1; 10 bases fit TRBD1. There are 13 residues in the CDR3. Trimming cost V 4 bases and J 3 bases; bases outside gene matches: 0. The germline V gene encodes CDR1 SQVTM and CDR2 ANQGSEA. The CDR3: CSVGTGGYNEQFF. The CDR3 region has the DNA TGCAGCGTTGGGACAGGGGGCTACAATGAGCAGTTCTTC.

This chain connects TRBV24-1 to TRBJ2-7; D remains ambiguous. The CDR3 spans 13 residues. Per the germline V gene, CDR1 is KGHDR and CDR2 is SFDVKD. V lost 4 bases and J 5 bases, leaving 11 bases between the germline ends. The CDR3: CATSDSSVDEQYF. CDR3 DNA: TGTGCCACCAGTGACTCCTCGGTCGACGAGCAGTACTTC.

As concerns this clone: This sample also contains other DNA sequences that code for the same CDR3. This chain connects TRBV7-9 to TRBJ1-3; D remains unclear. CDR3 length: 12 residues. The germline CDR1 and CDR2 sequences are SEHNR and FQNEAQ (reference sequence). The V and J ends lost 0 bases and 3 bases respectively, with 0 bases between them. The CDR3 coding sequence is TGTGCCAGCAGCTTAGCTGGAAACACCATATATTTT. Protein: CASSLAGNTIYF.

The rearrangement joins TRBV19 to TRBJ2-2; D is ambiguous. Germline-derived CDR1 and CDR2 are LNHDA and SQIVND (reference sequence). V lost 1 base to trimming and J lost 6 bases, with 9 bases between them. This CDR3 region has 14 residues. Here the CDR3 reads CASSIGGLSGELFF. The CDR3 DNA sequence: TGTGCCAGTAGTATAGGGGGATTGTCCGGGGAGCTGTTTTTT.

The chain uses TRBV2 and TRBJ1-6; 8 bases fit TRBD1. The germline gives CDR1 SNHLY, CDR2 FYNNEI. The V segment lost 7 bases and the J segment 7 bases; nucleotides outside the gene matches: 6. The CDR3 runs to 14 residues. The CDR3 bases are TGTGCCAGCACAAGGACAGGGTCCAATTCACCCCTCCACTTT. This sequence encodes CASTRTGSNSPLHF.

The chain recombines TRBV4-2 with TRBJ1-2; 8 nucleotides line up with TRBD1. V shed 4 bases, J shed 7 bases, and the junction held 11 bases outside the gene matches. CDR3 length: 15 amino acids. Germline V gives CDR1 LGHNA, CDR2 YNFKEQ. The CDR3 reads CASSPRGQGASGYTF. For the CDR3, the DNA is TGTGCCAGCAGCCCCCGAGGGCAGGGGGCCTCTGGCTACACCTTC.

The rearrangement joins TRBV3-1 (or the pseudogene TRBV3-2) to TRBJ2-1, with D maybe TRBD2 (6 bases). Trimming took off 1 base at V and 9 bases at J, with 13 bases between the two ends. This CDR3 spans 14 amino acids. CDR1 LGHDT and CDR2 YNNKEL come from the germline V gene (reference sequence). DNA for the CDR3: TGTGCCAGCAGCCAAGGGCATGGAGGGGTTGAGCAGTTCTTC. It encodes CASSQGHGGVEQFF.

The V call is TRBV30, the J call TRBJ1-5; no clear D gene. This CDR3 has 13 residues. Between the trimmed V and J ends, which lost 2 bases and 6 bases, there was a span of 11 bases. Germline CDR1 GTSNPN, CDR2 SVGIG (reference sequence). CDR3 bases: TGTGCCTGGAGTAGGCAGGCGACTCAGCCCCAGCATTTT. It is translated as CAWSRQATQPQHF.

This chain links TRBV6-1 with TRBJ1-3; the D is unclear. The germline V gene has CDR1 MNHNS and CDR2 SASEGT. V shed 3 bases and J shed 0 bases, with 12 bases lying between them. This CDR3 has 16 amino acids. CDR3 loop: CASSDLIHDSGNTIYF. The CDR3 nucleotides are TGTGCCAGCAGTGATTTGATTCATGACTCTGGAAACACCATATATTTT.

V and J are TRBV11-2 and TRBJ2-3; 7 nucleotides line up with TRBD1. CDR1 SGHAT and CDR2 FQNNGV come from the germline V gene. The V gene end was trimmed by 3 bases and the J gene end by 4 bases; junction bases not matched to a gene: 1. The length of the CDR3 is 13 residues. Here the CDR3 reads CASSFGQADTQYF. The DNA of the CDR3 is TGTGCCAGCAGCTTCGGACAGGCAGATACGCAGTATTTT.

This sequence joins TRBV6-6 and TRBJ1-2; no firm D call. The germline V and J ends were trimmed by 0 bases and 2 bases, with 7 bases remaining between them. CDR3 length equals 14 residues. CDR1 MNHNY and CDR2 SVGAGI come from the germline V gene (reference sequence). The CDR3: CASSYSTGNYGYTF. The CDR3 DNA reads as TGTGCCAGCAGTTACTCGACTGGAAACTATGGCTACACCTTC.

This clone was seen only once. This rearrangement joins TRBV10-3 to TRBJ2-5; D perhaps matches TRBD2 (6 bases). Germline CDR1 reads ENHRY; CDR2 reads SYGVKD. Trimming removed 10 bases at V and 1 base at J, with 16 bases between. The CDR3 covers 14 residues. The CDR3 loop reads CATSQSGSQETQYF. The CDR3, as DNA: TGTGCCACCTCTCAATCCGGGAGCCAAGAGACCCAGTACTTC.

The V gene is TRBV21-1, the J gene TRBJ2-1; the DNA was not compared with TRBD1, the D call given in the table. TRBV21-1 is listed as a pseudogene. The CDR3 is 17 amino acids. The CDR3 protein is CASSKGCIRDSYNEQFF. The CDR3 coding sequence is TGTGCCAGCAGCAAAGGGTGTATAAGAGACAGCTACAATGAGCAGTTCTTC.

This clone was detected only a few times. The V gene is TRBV10-3, the J gene TRBJ2-2; a weak D match, TRBD2 (6 bases). V lost 2 bases and J lost 4, with 14 bases in between. Per germline, CDR1 ENHRY and CDR2 SYGVKD. The CDR3 sequence is 16 residues long. The CDR3 here is CAISEIPGVGTGELFF. As DNA, the CDR3 is TGTGCCATCAGTGAGATCCCGGGGGTAGGCACCGGGGAGCTGTTTTTT.

CDR3 DNA sequence: TGCGCCAGCAGCTTGGGCAGGGCCCAAGAGACCCAGTACTTC. Translating gives CASSLGRAQETQYF. The chain is built from TRBV5-1 and TRBJ2-5, with D perhaps matching TRBD1 (5 bases). Germline CDR1 SGHRS, CDR2 YFSETQ. The V end lost 0 bases, the J end lost 1 base, and 7 bases lay between the germline ends. The CDR3 has 14 amino acids.

The chain is built from TRBV27 and TRBJ1-4; tentatively, D is TRBD1 (6 bases). CDR3 length: 14 amino acids. Germline CDR1 MNHEY, CDR2 SMNVEV (reference sequence). The V end lost 6 bases, the J end lost 8 bases, and 16 bases lay between the germline ends. This CDR3 reads CASSRGLGGEKLFF. The DNA for the CDR3 is TGTGCCAGCAGCAGGGGATTGGGGGGGGAAAAACTGTTTTTT.

This clone was picked up one time. The rearrangement uses TRBV5-1 and TRBJ1-2; 9 bases are a match to TRBD1. Germline CDR1 SGHRS, CDR2 YFSETQ. Losses at the gene ends were 2 bases for V and 8 bases for J; bases not matched to a gene: 7. The CDR3 sequence is 14 residues long. The CDR3 reads CASSFGQGRTGYTF. CDR3 nucleotide sequence: TGCGCCAGCAGCTTTGGACAGGGGAGAACCGGCTACACCTTC.

V is TRBV28 and J is TRBJ2-7; D is undetermined. Germline loops: CDR1 MDHEN, CDR2 SYDVKM. CDR3 length: 15 amino acids. The germline V and J ends were trimmed by 2 bases and 1 base, with 12 bases remaining between them. Here the CDR3 DNA reads TGTGCCAGCAGTTTAGTCCCACTGGATTCCTACGAGCAGTACTTC. It encodes CASSLVPLDSYEQYF.